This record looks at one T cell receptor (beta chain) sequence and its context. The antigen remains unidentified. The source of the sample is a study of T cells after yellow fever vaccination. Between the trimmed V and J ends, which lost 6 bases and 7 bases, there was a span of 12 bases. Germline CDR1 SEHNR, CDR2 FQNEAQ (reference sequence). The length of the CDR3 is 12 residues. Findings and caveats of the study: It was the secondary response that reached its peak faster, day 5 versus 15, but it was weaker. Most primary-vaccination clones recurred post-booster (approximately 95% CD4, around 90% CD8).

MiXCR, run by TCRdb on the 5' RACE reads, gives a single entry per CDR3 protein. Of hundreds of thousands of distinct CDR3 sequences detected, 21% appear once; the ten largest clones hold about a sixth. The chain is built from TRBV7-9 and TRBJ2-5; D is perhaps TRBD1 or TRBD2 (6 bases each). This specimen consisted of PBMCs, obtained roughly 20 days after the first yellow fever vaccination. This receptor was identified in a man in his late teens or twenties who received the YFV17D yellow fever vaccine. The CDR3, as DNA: TGTGCCAGCAGACCGGGGGCAGGGACCCAGTACTTC. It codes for CASRPGAGTQYF.